This passage covers 2 T cell receptor beta chains from one sample sequenced in a study of OX40 agonist ivuxolimab in advanced cancers. Measured with immunoSEQ multiplex PCR; TCRdb has only the in-frame clones, and not every one. The sample comprises over 65,000 clones, 80% to 90% of which are singletons, and about 2% rests with the top ten. The specimen was CD4+ or CD8+ T cells sorted from blood, collected in a trial of the OX40 agonist ivuxolimab. Source of these receptors: an adult with an advanced solid tumor such as melanoma, head and neck, liver or kidney cancer.

The chain is built from TRBV5-1 and TRBJ2-3; 8 bases are a match to TRBD2. The CDR3 contains 15 residues. V shed 0 bases, J shed 3 bases, and the junction held 3 bases outside the gene matches. The germline V gene encodes CDR1 SGHRS and CDR2 YFSETQ. The CDR3 here is CASSLDTGGTDTQYF. CDR3 coding DNA: TGCGCCAGCAGCTTGGATACGGGGGGGACAGATACGCAGTATTTT.

The chain combines TRBV5-6 with TRBJ1-1; 7 nucleotides match TRBD1. Trimming at V came to 2 bases and at J to 4 bases, leaving 2 bases not matched to a gene. CDR1 SGHDT and CDR2 YYEEEE come from the germline V gene. The CDR3 has 13 amino acids. The CDR3, as DNA: TGTGCCAGCAGCTTCAGGGGGAGCACTGAAGCTTTCTTT. It codes for CASSFRGSTEAFF.